This paragraph reports one T cell receptor beta chain. Here immunoSEQ multiplex PCR was the method, and the copy in TCRdb shows in-frame clones only, minus some. The table shows around 130,000 clones, with roughly 84% occurring only once. This entry belongs to a study of blood T cell repertoires in COVID-19. CDR1 is SGDLS and CDR2 is YYNGEE in the germline V gene. The CDR3 length is 17 residues. V trimming: 2 bases; J trimming: 1 base; junction bases outside the gene matches: 8. Sequencing was carried out using peripheral blood. This TCR was sampled from a man aged 55-75 years with acute or convalescent COVID-19. The chain recombines TRBV9 with TRBJ2-2; 7 bases are shared with TRBD2. The CDR3 DNA reads as TGTGCCAGCAGCGTTATGTCGGGACTAAAGAACACCGGGGAGCTGTTTTTT. Its protein product is CASSVMSGLKNTGELFF.